These 22 T cell receptor beta chains were all obtained from the same sample, sequenced in a study of human T cells and chemical hapten exposure. TCRdb re-derived calls from the RACE reads in MiXCR, one entry per CDR3 protein. Here the sample spans around 300,000 distinct CDR3 sequences, about 7% being singletons. Time point of the sample: patch test 1, 2 weeks after DPC sensitization. Specified treatment: therapeutic diphenylcyclopropenone sensitization with weekly scalp DPC. Sequences were derived from whole blood, sampled in connection with sensitization to the hapten diphenylcyclopropenone (DPC). All receptors come from a woman aged 18-29 years with alopecia areata. Some clones in this sample may be carry-over from other donors' samples.

The chain joins TRBV5-1 to TRBJ1-2; possible D gene TRBD1, 5 bases. CDR3 length equals 14 residues. Germline CDR1 is SGHRS and CDR2 is YFSETQ. Between the trimmed V and J ends, which lost 4 bases and 2 bases, there was a span of 12 bases. The CDR3 region is CASSTGTVNYGYTF. The CDR3 region has the DNA TGCGCCAGCAGCACCGGGACGGTAAACTATGGCTACACCTTC.

This clonotype was detected a few times. The V and J genes are TRBV24-1 and TRBJ1-5, with TRBD1 matching over 7 bases. CDR3 length: 14 residues. The V gene's germline CDR1 is KGHDR and CDR2 SFDVKD. After removal of 6 bases from V and 5 bases from J, the junction contained 6 bases not matched to a gene. The CDR3 protein is CATSSGTAYQPQHF. The CDR3 coding sequence is TGTGCCACCAGTTCTGGGACAGCCTATCAGCCCCAGCATTTT.

Ten or more counts support this clonotype. The rearrangement uses TRBV29-1 and TRBJ2-1; the match to TRBD1 covers 8 bases. The CDR3 is 15 residues long. V lost 4 bases, J lost 8 bases, and 13 bases stayed unmatched. Germline V gene sequence: CDR1 SQVTM, CDR2 ANQGSEA. CDR3 in amino acids: CSVGAWQGAGDEQFF. The CDR3, as DNA: TGCAGCGTTGGGGCCTGGCAGGGGGCTGGTGATGAGCAGTTCTTC.

This clonotype has a count of ten or more. The chain couples TRBV6-6 to TRBJ1-5; TRBD1 might be the D (6 bases). CDR3 length equals 17 residues. CDR1 is MNHNY, CDR2 SVGAGI, per germline (reference sequence). Trimming left V 6 bases short and J 0 bases short, with 18 bases between. The CDR3 nucleotides are TGTGCCAGCAGCCACATGGGGGCCGGATATAGCAATCAGCCCCAGCATTTT. Residues: CASSHMGAGYSNQPQHF.

This clonotype appeared a few times. The chain couples TRBV2 to TRBJ1-1, with a possible D match to TRBD1 (6 bases). The CDR3 has 14 amino acids. Germline CDR1 SNHLY, CDR2 FYNNEI. Trimming shortened V by 7 bases and J by 5 bases, and 17 bases separated the two germline ends. CDR3 region: CASTWGAQGTEAFF. The CDR3 bases are TGTGCCAGCACCTGGGGGGCCCAGGGAACTGAAGCTTTCTTT.

The sample holds a few counts of this clonotype. This chain joins TRBV10-3 and TRBJ2-3; a possible D gene is TRBD2 (5 bases). This CDR3 comprises 15 residues. Trimming pared 0 bases from V and 1 base from J, leaving 8 bases between. Germline lookup yields CDR1 ENHRY and CDR2 SYGVKD. The CDR3 loop is CAISESRAGTDTQYF. In nucleotides, the CDR3 is TGTGCCATCAGTGAGTCACGAGCGGGCACAGATACGCAGTATTTT.

This clonotype was seen a handful of times. This chain links TRBV27 with TRBJ2-6, with 10 bases identical to TRBD2. The CDR3 length is 18 residues. CDR1 is MNHEY and CDR2 is SMNVEV in the germline V gene (reference sequence). V was pared by 4 bases and J by 0 bases, with 6 bases of the junction left unmatched. In DNA, the CDR3 is TGTGCCAGCAGTTCTTTTCTAGCGGGAGTCTCTGGGGCCAACGTCCTGACTTTC. Its translation is CASSSFLAGVSGANVLTF.

This clonotype was recorded many times. The rearrangement joins TRBV4-3 to TRBJ2-1, with 7 bases lining up with TRBD1. The length of the CDR3 is 15 residues. With V trimmed by 4 bases and J by 8 bases, 11 bases remained unmatched. Per the germline V gene, CDR1 is LGHNA and CDR2 is YSLEER. CDR3 in amino acids: CASSPGGSARDEQFF. The CDR3 coding sequence is TGCGCCAGCAGCCCAGGGGGATCCGCCAGGGATGAGCAGTTCTTC.

The V and J genes are TRBV19 and TRBJ2-1; TRBD2 matches 15 bases. This CDR3 comprises 19 residues. The trim removed 4 bases at V and 9 bases at J, leaving 16 bases unmatched. Germline V gives CDR1 LNHDA, CDR2 SQIVND (reference sequence). The CDR3: CASSRQGMGLAGGTGEQFF. The CDR3 DNA sequence: TGTGCCAGTAGTAGACAGGGGATGGGACTAGCGGGGGGCACCGGTGAGCAGTTCTTC.

This clonotype came up a few times. The chain combines TRBV12-3 or TRBV12-4 with TRBJ1-4; a weak D match, TRBD1 (6 bases). V lost 6 bases to trimming and J lost 4 bases, with 15 bases between them. The CDR3 is 15 amino acids. The CDR3 spells CASSLADRFNEKLFF. Written as DNA, the CDR3 is TGTGCCAGCAGCCTGGCGGACAGATTTAATGAAAAACTGTTTTTT.

In its sample, this clonotype was seen a few times. The chain links TRBV7-9 to TRBJ1-1, with unresolved D. V was clipped by 3 bases and J by 4 bases, with 12 bases between them. The CDR3 runs 14 residues. CDR1 is SEHNR, CDR2 FQNEAQ, per germline (reference sequence). Here the CDR3 DNA reads TGTGCCAGCAGCTTGAGCCAGGCGGGCACTGAAGCTTTCTTT. Amino acids: CASSLSQAGTEAFF. Using reference TRBV7-9 and TRBJ1-1 for the parts outside the CDR3, the full variable domain is DTGVSQNPRHKITKRGQNVTFRCDPISEHNRLYWYRQTLGQGPEFLTYFQNEAQLEKSRLLSDRFSAERPKGSFSTLEIQRTEQGDSAMYLCASSLSQAGTEAFFGQGTRLTVV.

A single count supports this clonotype. A read error may be the cause here, since a much bigger clone is one base away. The V gene is TRBV2, the J gene TRBJ1-2; D is undetermined. The CDR3 spans 13 residues. Per the germline V gene, CDR1 is SNHLY and CDR2 is FYNNEI. CDR3 sequence (DNA): TGTGCCAGCAGTGCTGCGGTTTACTATGGCTACGCCTTC. Translated, it gives CASSAAVYYGYAF.

The sample holds a few counts of this clonotype. The rearrangement links TRBV27 to TRBJ2-7; TRBD1 agrees at 7 bases. The CDR3 loop spans 15 amino acids. Trimming at V came to 6 bases and at J to 1 base, leaving 9 bases not matched to a gene. Per germline, CDR1 MNHEY and CDR2 SMNVEV (reference sequence). The CDR3 loop is CASRLRTGLSYEQYF. The DNA of the CDR3 is TGTGCCAGCAGGCTTAGGACAGGTTTGTCCTACGAGCAGTACTTC.

The sample holds many counts of this clonotype. The chain has TRBV7-2 and TRBJ2-2; D is undetermined. Germline-derived CDR1 and CDR2 are SGHTA and FQGNSA. This CDR3 comprises 14 residues. With 1 base removed from V and 7 bases from J, the gap between germline ends came to 10 bases. CDR3 in DNA: TGTGCCAGCAGCTTAGTCCCCTCAGGCGGGGAGCTGTTTTTT. Protein: CASSLVPSGGELFF. The entire variable domain, with the rest obtained from reference TRBV7-2 and TRBJ2-2, is as follows: GAGVSQSPSNKVTEKGKDVELRCDPISGHTALYWYRQSLGQGLEFLIYFQGNSAPDKSGLPSDRFSAERTGGSVSTLTIQRTQQEDSAVYLCASSLVPSGGELFFGEGSRLTVL.

V is TRBV7-2 and J is TRBJ2-5; 11 bases map to TRBD1. The ends lost 3 bases at V and 5 bases at J; junction bases unmatched: 8. The germline CDR1 and CDR2 sequences are SGHTA and FQGNSA. This CDR3 is built from 16 residues. CDR3 DNA sequence: TGTGCCAGCAGCTTCCGGACAGGGGGCGCTGGGGAGACCCAGTACTTC. This codes for CASSFRTGGAGETQYF.

This chain joins TRBV5-6 and TRBJ1-2, with 7 positions matching TRBD1. The J segment lost 5 bases and the V segment lost 4 bases, leaving 17 bases of the junction unmatched. CDR3 length equals 17 residues. Germline CDR1 is SGHDT and CDR2 is YYEEEE. CDR3 sequence reads: CASSIGDSSPPRYGYTF. The CDR3 DNA is TGTGCCAGCAGCATAGGGGACAGCTCACCCCCTAGGTATGGCTACACCTTC.

This clonotype has at least ten counts. The V call is TRBV5-1, the J call TRBJ1-2; the D gene is possibly TRBD1 (5 bases). Between the trimmed V and J ends, which lost 0 bases and 4 bases, there was a span of 13 bases. CDR1 is SGHRS, CDR2 YFSETQ, per germline. This CDR3 region has 15 residues. For the CDR3, the DNA is TGCGCCAGCAGCTTGGCCCAGGGACCAGGCTATGGCTACACCTTC. Amino acids: CASSLAQGPGYGYTF. Full variable domain (outside the CDR3, taken from reference TRBV5-1 and TRBJ1-2): KAGVTQTPRYLIKTRGQQVTLSCSPISGHRSVSWYQQTPGQGLQFLFEYFSETQRNKGNFPGRFSGRQFSNSRSEMNVSTLELGDSALYLCASSLAQGPGYGYTFGSGTRLTVV.

This clonotype was recorded many times. V is TRBV5-5 and J is TRBJ2-1, with TRBD1 matching 9 bases. The CDR3 length is 15 residues. Germline V gene data show CDR1 as SGHKS and CDR2 as YYEKEE (reference sequence). The trim removed 3 bases at V and 3 bases at J, leaving 4 bases unmatched. CDR3 residues: CASSSDRGYYNEQFF. In DNA, the CDR3 is TGTGCCAGCAGCTCGGACAGGGGCTACTACAATGAGCAGTTCTTC.

This clonotype was recorded many times. CDR3 amino acids: CASSRLLGPAEQYF. DNA for the CDR3: TGCGCCAGCAGCAGGCTCTTGGGCCCTGCCGAGCAGTACTTC. The J gene is TRBJ2-7, the V gene TRBV4-3, with D unclear. The CDR3 has 14 residues. V lost 5 bases and J lost 6, with 17 bases in between. CDR1 and CDR2 from the germline V gene are LGHNA and YSLEER.

The chain links TRBV4-3 to TRBJ2-1; D is ambiguous. V was clipped by 0 bases and J by 8 bases, with 20 bases between them. The CDR3 has 17 amino acids. Germline CDR1 and CDR2: LGHNA and YSLEER. The CDR3 loop reads CASSQDASARFAYEQFF. CDR3 DNA sequence: TGCGCCAGCAGCCAAGACGCCAGCGCCCGCTTTGCCTATGAGCAGTTCTTC.

The rearrangement links TRBV7-9 to TRBJ1-1; the D is unclear. The CDR3 is 13 residues long. Germline CDR1 SEHNR, CDR2 FQNEAQ (reference sequence). Trimming pared 8 bases from V and 2 bases from J, leaving 12 bases between. In DNA form, the CDR3 reads TGTGCCAGCCGGAACCAGCCTAACACTGAAGCTTTCTTT. It encodes CASRNQPNTEAFF.

Written as DNA, the CDR3 is TGCAGTGCCGGGACTAGTTTCGACGAGCAGTACTTC. Its protein product is CSAGTSFDEQYF. This rearrangement joins TRBV20-1 to TRBJ2-7, with TRBD2 matching over 8 bases. Trimming cost V 6 bases and J 5 bases; bases outside gene matches: 6. Germline CDR1 is DFQATT and CDR2 is SNEGSKA (reference sequence). The CDR3 is 12 amino acids.